This is a list of T cell receptor beta chains from one sample in a study of cytomegalovirus exposure and HLA in healthy donors. Data came from immunoSEQ multiplex PCR; TCRdb stores just in-frame clones and leaves some out. The sample contains roughly 75,000 clones, 94% of which appear only once. Source material: PBMCs. These receptors were taken from a woman aged 18-30 years in good health and CMV-seropositive. CDR3s include the opening cysteine and the closing phenylalanine or tryptophan. The D gene is left open where the match is weak. Clone size is not always given. Where it is, it says once, few, many or a class for expanded clones.

clone_size | j_call | d_call | v_call | cdr3_aa | cdr3_nt
. | TRBJ2-2 | TRBD2 | TRBV7-9 | CASSFRAGGSNTGELFF | TGTGCCAGCAGCTTCCGCGCGGGGGGCTCGAACACCGGGGAGCTGTTTTTT
. | TRBJ2-4 | . | TRBV11-3 | CASSFSGEDIQYF | TGTGCCAGCAGCTTTTCCGGGGAGGACATTCAGTACTTC
. | TRBJ1-6 | . | TRBV7-2 | CASSLDGGRSPLHF | TGTGCCAGCAGCTTAGACGGGGGTAGGAGTCCCCTCCACTTT
once | TRBJ1-2 | . | TRBV5-1 | CASSLDRDGYTF | TGCGCCAGCAGCTTGGACAGGGATGGCTACACCTTC
. | TRBJ1-5 | . | TRBV7-2 | CASSLEVQSNQPQHF | TGTGCCAGCAGCTTAGAGGTACAGTCCAATCAGCCCCAGCATTTT
. | TRBJ2-7 | . | TRBV5-1 | CASSPVVESYEQYF | TGCGCCAGCAGCCCCGTGGTTGAGTCTTACGAGCAGTACTTC
. | TRBJ1-5 | TRBD1 | TRBV6-1 | CASSGRKGASNQPQHF | TGTGCCAGCAGTGGAAGAAAGGGGGCTAGCAATCAGCCCCAGCATTTT
few | TRBJ1-4 | . | TRBV11-2 | CASAEAATNEKLFF | TGTGCCAGCGCCGAGGCAGCAACTAATGAAAAACTGTTTTTT
. | TRBJ2-3 | TRBD1 | TRBV18 | CASSPGEQGPQYF | TGTGCCAGCTCACCCGGGGAACAGGGGCCGCAGTATTTT
. | TRBJ2-3 | TRBD2 | TRBV7-2 | CASSLASGGTDTQYF | TGTGCCAGCAGCTTGGCTAGCGGTGGCACAGATACGCAGTATTTT
. | TRBJ2-7 | TRBD1 | TRBV7-6 | CASSFGTGGDYEQYF | TGTGCCAGCAGCTTCGGGACAGGGGGCGACTACGAGCAGTACTTC
. | TRBJ1-1 | . | TRBV6-5 | CASSYGQNTEAFF | TGTGCCAGCAGTTACGGACAGAACACTGAAGCTTTCTTT
. | TRBJ2-3 | . | TRBV4-3 | CASSQAGVGTDTQYF | TGCGCCAGCAGCCAAGCGGGTGTCGGCACAGATACGCAGTATTTT
. | TRBJ2-7 | . | TRBV5-1 | CASRSGGRPYEQYF | TGCGCCAGCAGATCTGGGGGCCGTCCATACGAGCAGTACTTC
. | TRBJ2-5 | . | TRBV11-3 | CATSSNRAQETQYF | TGTGCCACCTCCTCAAACAGGGCGCAAGAGACCCAGTACTTC
. | TRBJ1-4 | TRBD1 | TRBV11-2 | CASSEIGDRSNEKLFF | TGTGCCAGCAGTGAGATTGGGGACAGGTCGAATGAAAAACTGTTTTTT
. | TRBJ2-7 | TRBD2 | TRBV11-2 | CASSWPGTSGSYEQYF | TGTGCCAGCAGCTGGCCGGGGACTAGCGGCTCCTACGAGCAGTACTTC
. | TRBJ1-6 | . | TRBV19 | CASSDRGTHNSPLHF | TGTGCCAGTAGTGATCGGGGGACGCATAATTCACCCCTCCACTTT
. | TRBJ1-1 | . | TRBV29-1 | CSVQLGGTEAFF | TGCAGCGTTCAATTGGGGGGCACTGAAGCTTTCTTT
. | TRBJ2-5 | TRBD2 | TRBV2 | CASSEGLAGVVETQYF | TGTGCCAGCAGTGAAGGACTAGCGGGAGTGGTGGAGACCCAGTACTTC
. | TRBJ1-1 | . | TRBV5-8 | CASGGEKGKNTEAFF | TGTGCCAGCGGCGGGGAAAAAGGGAAGAACACTGAAGCTTTCTTT
. | TRBJ1-1 | . | TRBV5-6 | CASSFRDTEAFF | TGTGCCAGCAGTTTCCGGGACACTGAAGCTTTCTTT
. | TRBJ2-7 | TRBD2 | TRBV4-3 | CASSPGTSGRVPQEQYF | TGCGCCAGCAGCCCCGGGACTAGCGGGAGGGTACCACAGGAGCAGTACTTC
. | TRBJ2-7 | TRBD1 | TRBV19 | CANPQGSYEQYF | TGTGCCAACCCACAGGGGTCGTACGAGCAGTACTTC
. | TRBJ2-2 | . | TRBV9 | CASTPAGAGELFF | TGTGCCAGCACTCCCGCAGGGGCCGGGGAGCTGTTTTTT
. | TRBJ2-3 | TRBD2 | TRBV4-2 | CASSQAGRAVTDTQYF | TGTGCCAGCAGCCAAGCAGGGAGGGCGGTTACGGATACGCAGTATTTT
. | TRBJ2-7 | . | TRBV7-8 | CASSLDQAYEQYF | TGTGCCAGCAGCTTAGACCAGGCCTACGAGCAGTACTTC
. | TRBJ2-7 | . | TRBV11-2 | CASERLVSYEQYF | TGTGCCAGCGAAAGACTAGTTTCCTACGAGCAGTACTTC
. | TRBJ1-2 | TRBD1 | TRBV4-1 | CASSQTGQAKNYGYTF | TGCGCCAGCAGCCAGACCGGACAGGCAAAGAACTATGGCTACACCTTC
. | TRBJ2-1 | . | TRBV7-8 | CASSSLDVLNEQFF | TGTGCCAGCAGCTCGCTAGACGTCCTCAATGAGCAGTTCTTC
. | TRBJ2-7 | . | TRBV11-1 | CASSVIGSSYEQYF | TGTGCCAGCAGCGTAATCGGGAGCTCCTACGAGCAGTACTTC
. | TRBJ1-5 | . | TRBV7-3 | CASSPGSSSNQPQHF | TGTGCCAGCAGCCCCGGGTCCTCTAGCAATCAGCCCCAGCATTTT
. | TRBJ2-7 | TRBD1 | TRBV29-1 | CSVTGTGLDEQYF | TGCAGCGTAACCGGGACAGGACTTGACGAGCAGTACTTC
once | TRBJ1-1 | . | TRBV19 | CASTSGLVANTEAFF | TGTGCCAGTACGTCTGGGCTCGTGGCGAACACTGAAGCTTTCTTT
. | TRBJ2-1 | TRBD2 | TRBV7-2 | CASSLGGTSGRAGNEQFF | TGTGCCAGCAGCTTAGGGGGTACTAGCGGGAGGGCCGGAAATGAGCAGTTCTTC
once | TRBJ1-3 | . | TRBV9 | CASSVDMEGSGNTIYF | TGTGCCAGCAGCGTAGATATGGAGGGAAGTGGAAACACCATATATTTT
. | TRBJ2-3 | . | TRBV7-9 | CASSLKGDTDTQYF | TGTGCCAGCAGCTTAAAGGGGGACACAGATACGCAGTATTTT
. | TRBJ1-2 | . | TRBV28 | CASSSTGGAGGYTF | TGTGCCAGCAGTTCCACGGGGGGGGCGGGAGGCTACACCTTC
few | TRBJ2-1 | TRBD2 | TRBV4-1 | CASSQEFITQLAYLPRQFF | TGCGCCAGCAGCCAAGAGTTTATTACCCAACTAGCGTACCTACCGCGGCAGTTCTTC
. | TRBJ2-6 | . | TRBV21-1 | CASSLYRDSGANVLTF | TGTGCCAGCAGCCTTTACAGGGACTCTGGGGCCAACGTCCTGACTTTC
. | TRBJ1-6 | TRBD1 | TRBV4-1 | CASSQGDQGVSALHF | TGCGCCAGCAGCCAAGGTGACCAGGGGGTATCGGCCCTCCACTTT
. | TRBJ1-2 | TRBD1 | TRBV28 | CASSRQGAKGYTF | TGTGCCAGCAGTAGACAGGGGGCGAAGGGCTACACCTTC
. | TRBJ2-2 | . | TRBV28 | CASSFYTGELFF | TGTGCCAGCAGTTTCTACACCGGGGAGCTGTTTTTT
. | TRBJ2-7 | . | TRBV28 | CASSSDRAFNYEQYF | TGTGCCAGCAGTTCGGACAGAGCTTTTAACTACGAGCAGTACTTC
. | TRBJ2-3 | . | TRBV30 | CAWSSGIGLPTDTQYF | TGTGCCTGGAGTTCAGGGATAGGGCTCCCCACAGATACGCAGTATTTT
. | TRBJ2-7 | . | TRBV6-4 | CARQGLEVSSYEQYF | TGTGCCAGACAAGGGTTGGAGGTCTCCTCCTACGAGCAGTACTTC
. | TRBJ2-4 | . | TRBV7-2 | CASSFYGENIQYF | TGTGCCAGCAGCTTCTACGGTGAAAACATTCAGTACTTC
. | TRBJ2-7 | TRBD1 | TRBV10-3 | CAISAQGNHEQYF | TGTGCCATCAGTGCACAGGGGAACCACGAGCAGTACTTC
. | TRBJ1-1 | TRBD1 | TRBV2 | CASLQGANTEAFF | TGTGCCAGCTTACAGGGGGCTAACACTGAAGCTTTCTTT
. | TRBJ2-7 | . | TRBV6-1 | CASNTGWTQYF | TGTGCCAGCAACACAGGTTGGACGCAGTACTTC
. | TRBJ1-5 | . | TRBV19 | CASSIRGRGSNQPQHF | TGTGCCAGTAGTATTCGGGGCAGGGGAAGCAATCAGCCCCAGCATTTT
. | TRBJ2-1 | . | TRBV7-2 | CASSLYSSYNEQFF | TGTGCCAGCAGCTTATATTCGAGCTACAATGAGCAGTTCTTC
. | TRBJ1-2 | TRBD1 | TRBV5-8 | CASSLVDRGLGGYTF | TGTGCCAGCAGCTTGGTCGACAGGGGGCTAGGGGGCTACACCTTC
. | TRBJ2-7 | . | TRBV25-1 | CASSELEGLAYEQYF | TGTGCCAGCAGTGAATTGGAGGGGCTCGCCTACGAGCAGTACTTC
. | TRBJ2-1 | TRBD2 | TRBV5-4 | CASSPPVGRGGMNEQFF | TGTGCCAGCAGCCCCCCGGTTGGGCGGGGGGGAATGAATGAGCAGTTCTTC
. | TRBJ2-1 | TRBD1 | TRBV4-1 | CASSLGTGPPNEQFF | TGCGCCAGCAGCCTCGGGACAGGTCCCCCCAATGAGCAGTTCTTC